What follows are 26 T cell receptor beta chains derived from one specimen sequenced in a study of spatial heterogeneity in lung cancer. Noted time point: blood at routine non-recurrence follow-up after resection. TCRdb independently ran MiXCR on the 5' RACE reads; one entry per CDR3 protein. The sample has fewer than 150,000 distinct CDR3 sequences, less than 14% seen once. The specimen comprised PBMCs, sampled at follow-up. The receptors stem from a female donor with early-stage non-small cell lung cancer.

This clonotype was observed a handful of times. The chain couples TRBV3-1 to TRBJ1-1; D unresolved. Germline assignment: CDR1 LGHDT and CDR2 YNNKEL (reference sequence). Trimming removed 1 base from V and 2 bases from J, with 5 bases in between. The CDR3 is made up of 13 amino acids. CDR3 protein: CASSQVTNTEAFF. Written as DNA, the CDR3 is TGTGCCAGCAGCCAAGTAACAAACACTGAAGCTTTCTTT.

This clonotype was recorded at least ten times. The V and J genes are TRBV28 and TRBJ2-3; tentatively, D is TRBD2 (6 bases). Germline CDR1 reads MDHEN; CDR2 reads SYDVKM. CDR3 length equals 13 residues. The V end was cut by 3 bases, the J end by 5 bases, with 9 bases between. CDR3 nucleotides: TGTGCCAGCAGTTTCGGGAGTATAGATACGCAGTATTTT. It encodes CASSFGSIDTQYF.

The V and J genes are TRBV27 and TRBJ2-7; maybe TRBD2 (5 bases). Germline CDR1 is MNHEY and CDR2 is SMNVEV (reference sequence). This CDR3 contains 14 residues. Between the trimmed V and J ends, which lost 6 bases and 2 bases, there was a span of 14 bases. CDR3 sequence reads: CASRLRQTTYEQYV. The CDR3 nucleotides read TGTGCCAGCAGGCTGCGTCAGACTACCTACGAGCAGTACGTC.

In this sample, this clonotype turned up a few times. The genes are TRBV7-2 and TRBJ1-3; D call uncertain. This CDR3 comprises 15 residues. The germline V gene has CDR1 SGHTA and CDR2 FQGNSA. V was clipped by 1 base and J by 0 bases, with 7 bases between them. The CDR3 protein is CASSLGPASGNTIYF. The CDR3 DNA is TGTGCCAGCAGCTTAGGTCCAGCCTCTGGAAACACCATATATTTT.

This clonotype was observed a handful of times. The chain joins TRBV3-2 to TRBJ1-5; the table gives TRBD1 as D, unverified against the DNA. TRBV3-2 is an annotated pseudogene. The CDR3 runs 13 residues. CDR3 sequence (DNA): TGTGCCAGCAGGCGGACAGGAAAGCAGCCCCAGCATTTT. This translates into CASRRTGKQPQHF.

The rearrangement links TRBV7-9 to TRBJ2-7; D might be TRBD2 (5 bases). The length of the CDR3 is 13 residues. Germline CDR1 reads SEHNR; CDR2 reads FQNEAQ (reference sequence). With 3 bases removed from V and 6 bases from J, the gap between germline ends came to 12 bases. Written as DNA, the CDR3 is TGTGCCAGCAGCTTGGAGAGGGAGCGCGAGCAGTACTTC. The encoded protein is CASSLEREREQYF.

This clonotype showed up just a few times. In nucleotides, the CDR3 is TGTGCCAGCAGAAGGGACTCGTCCTACAATGAGCAGTTCTTC. It encodes CASRRDSSYNEQFF. The genes are TRBV6-1 and TRBJ2-1, with D perhaps matching TRBD2 (6 bases). CDR1 is MNHNS, CDR2 SASEGT, per germline. The CDR3 length is 14 residues. Trimming removed 6 bases at V and 1 base at J, with 10 bases between.

The chain couples TRBV18 to TRBJ2-3; D call uncertain. Per the germline V gene, CDR1 is KGHSH and CDR2 is LQKENI. The V end lost 3 bases, the J end lost 0 bases, and 10 bases lay between the germline ends. The CDR3 sequence is 15 residues long. The CDR3 reads CASSPRGASTDTQYF. The CDR3 bases are TGTGCCAGCTCACCTCGCGGTGCTAGCACAGATACGCAGTATTTT.

Remarks on this clonotype: The junction and the germline gene differ at one end; a read error may be behind it. The V call is TRBV2, the J call TRBJ2-7; unclear D gene. Germline CDR1 and CDR2: SNHLY and FYNNEI. This CDR3 region has 11 residues. This CDR3 is CASTENREQYF. The CDR3 DNA follows: TGTGCCAGCACTGAAAATAGGGAGCAGTACTTC.

Ten or more counts support this clonotype. This chain uses TRBV3-1 with TRBJ1-5; D unclear. Between the trimmed V and J ends, which lost 2 bases and 3 bases, there was a span of 8 bases. Germline CDR1 reads LGHDT; CDR2 reads YNNKEL (reference sequence). The CDR3 consists of 14 residues. The CDR3 DNA follows: TGTGCCAGCAGCCAAAGCGGTTTCAATCAGCCCCAGCATTTT. This gives the protein CASSQSGFNQPQHF.

This clonotype has just a few counts. This chain uses TRBV6-2 or TRBV6-3 with TRBJ1-5; 9 nucleotides align to TRBD1. CDR3 length: 16 residues. V lost 6 bases to trimming and J lost 2 bases; unmatched junction nucleotides: 8. Germline CDR1 reads MNHEY; CDR2 reads SVGEGT. CDR3 loop: CASRTGTGLRNQPQHF. DNA for the CDR3: TGTGCCAGCAGAACCGGGACAGGGCTTCGCAATCAGCCCCAGCATTTT.

The rearrangement uses TRBV5-1 and TRBJ1-1; 11 positions match TRBD1. After removal of 0 bases from V and 2 bases from J, the junction contained 3 bases not matched to a gene. Germline CDR1 SGHRS, CDR2 YFSETQ. There are 16 residues in the CDR3. The CDR3, as DNA: TGCGCCAGCAGCTTGGCAGGGACAGGGGGAAACACTGAAGCTTTCTTT. This codes for CASSLAGTGGNTEAFF. The entire variable domain, with the rest obtained from reference TRBV5-1 and TRBJ1-1, is as follows: KAGVTQTPRYLIKTRGQQVTLSCSPISGHRSVSWYQQTPGQGLQFLFEYFSETQRNKGNFPGRFSGRQFSNSRSEMNVSTLELGDSALYLCASSLAGTGGNTEAFFGQGTRLTVV.

This clonotype appeared a few times. V gene TRBV7-2 combines with J gene TRBJ2-1, with 9 bases lining up with TRBD1. V shed 6 bases and J 7 bases; nucleotides not matched to a gene: 13. Germline V gene data show CDR1 as SGHTA and CDR2 as FQGNSA. The CDR3 has 16 amino acids. This chain's CDR3 is CASRTTTGQGINEQFF. CDR3 bases: TGTGCCAGCAGGACTACTACGGGACAGGGTATTAATGAGCAGTTCTTC.

The chain joins TRBV19 to TRBJ1-2; no definite D call. V was clipped by 5 bases and J by 0 bases, with 13 bases between them. The CDR3 extends over 15 amino acids. Germline V gives CDR1 LNHDA, CDR2 SQIVND (reference sequence). CDR3 sequence reads: CASSPGRSTNYGYTF. DNA of the CDR3: TGTGCCAGTAGTCCAGGACGGTCCACTAACTATGGCTACACCTTC. Full variable domain (rest looked up from reference TRBV19 and TRBJ1-2): DGGITQSPKYLFRKEGQNVTLSCEQNLNHDAMYWYRQDPGQGLRLIYYSQIVNDFQKGDIAEGYSVSREKKESFPLTVTSAQKNPTAFYLCASSPGRSTNYGYTFGSGTRLTVV.

This clonotype was detected a few times. The chain has TRBV18 and TRBJ1-5; D perhaps matches TRBD1 (5 bases). The germline gives CDR1 KGHSH, CDR2 LQKENI. This CDR3 comprises 16 residues. V dropped 3 bases and J dropped 2 bases, with 14 bases sitting between them. The chain's CDR3 is CASSPFPGSGNQPQHF. CDR3 nucleotide sequence: TGTGCCAGCTCACCGTTCCCAGGGAGCGGCAATCAGCCCCAGCATTTT.

This clonotype was counted a few times. This rearrangement joins TRBV7-4 to TRBJ2-7; tentatively, D is TRBD1 (6 bases). CDR3 length: 14 residues. Germline V gives CDR1 SGHVT, CDR2 SQSDAQ. Trimming stripped 5 bases from V and 2 bases from J, with 13 bases between. CDR3 bases: TGTGCCAGCAGCCGGACAGTGGCTACCTACGAGCAGTACGTC. Protein sequence: CASSRTVATYEQYV.

The chain has TRBV29-1 and TRBJ1-5; 7 bases agree with TRBD1. Germline V CDR1 and CDR2: SQVTM, ANQGSEA. The CDR3 is 14 residues long. V shed 7 bases, J shed 0 bases, and the junction held 6 bases outside the gene matches. The CDR3 DNA sequence: TGCAGCGCAACGACAGGGAATAGCAATCAGCCCCAGCATTTT. This gives the protein CSATTGNSNQPQHF.

V usage is TRBV27 and J usage is TRBJ2-7; D might be TRBD1 (5 bases). The V gene lost 3 bases and the J gene lost 3 bases, with 12 bases spanning the gap. This CDR3 region has 14 residues. CDR1 and CDR2 from the germline V gene are MNHEY and SMNVEV (reference sequence). CDR3 in amino acids: CASSFSGMSYEQYF. The DNA of the CDR3 is TGTGCCAGCAGTTTTTCAGGGATGAGCTACGAGCAGTACTTC.

V and J are TRBV5-5 and TRBJ2-1; D perhaps matches TRBD2 (6 bases). V shed 0 bases and J shed 3 bases, with 10 bases lying between them. The germline V gene encodes CDR1 SGHKS and CDR2 YYEKEE (reference sequence). The CDR3 has 15 amino acids. CDR3 sequence reads: CASSLGLGSYNEQFF. DNA for the CDR3: TGTGCCAGCAGCTTGGGACTAGGGAGCTACAATGAGCAGTTCTTC.

The V and J genes are TRBV29-1 and TRBJ1-5, with 8 positions matching TRBD1. V shed 7 bases, J shed 0 bases, and the junction held 5 bases outside the gene matches. Germline V CDR1 and CDR2: SQVTM, ANQGSEA. The CDR3 is made up of 14 amino acids. CDR3 loop: CSAGTGPSNQPQHF. In DNA form, the CDR3 reads TGCAGCGCCGGGACAGGACCTAGCAATCAGCCCCAGCATTTT.

In this sample, this clonotype turned up a few times. The chain combines TRBV19 with TRBJ1-1; tentative D call: TRBD1 (5 bases). From germline, CDR1 is LNHDA and CDR2 SQIVND (reference sequence). V lost 4 bases to trimming and J lost 11 bases, with 20 bases between them. CDR3 length: 14 residues. The CDR3 is CASSTGTSTTRAFF. The CDR3 bases are TGTGCCAGTAGTACAGGGACTTCAACGACGAGGGCTTTCTTT.

The V call is TRBV6-2 or TRBV6-3, the J call TRBJ1-5; possibly TRBD1 for D (6 bases). The CDR3 runs 16 residues. V gave up 5 bases and J gave up 2 bases, with 16 bases separating them. The germline gives CDR1 MNHEY, CDR2 SVGEGT. CDR3 loop: CASSARTVLGNQPQHF. The CDR3 nucleotides read TGTGCCAGCAGTGCCCGGACAGTTCTGGGCAATCAGCCCCAGCATTTT.

This chain links TRBV12-3 or TRBV12-4 with TRBJ1-1; TRBD1 matches at 9 bases. The CDR3 spans 16 residues. The trim removed 3 bases at V and 4 bases at J, leaving 9 bases unmatched. The CDR3 DNA sequence: TGTGCCAGCAGTTTTAAGGGACAGGGTCGCGGCACTGAAGCTTTCTTT. It codes for CASSFKGQGRGTEAFF.

The J gene is TRBJ1-2, the V gene TRBV28; weak D call: TRBD1 (5 bases). V gave up 6 bases and J gave up 4 bases, with 18 bases separating them. CDR1 and CDR2 (germline): MDHEN, SYDVKM. The CDR3 spans 15 residues. The chain's CDR3 is CASRQAGRGVYGYTF. In DNA form, the CDR3 reads TGTGCCAGCAGACAGGCGGGTCGGGGAGTCTATGGCTACACCTTC.

The chain links TRBV11-2 to TRBJ2-2; D may be TRBD2 (5 bases). V lost 2 bases to trimming and J lost 4 bases, with 8 bases between them. This CDR3 is built from 14 residues. Per germline, CDR1 SGHAT and CDR2 FQNNGV. In nucleotides, the CDR3 is TGTGCCAGCAGCTTAAGCCGGGGCACCGGGGAGCTGTTTTTT. Encoded protein: CASSLSRGTGELFF.

This clonotype has ten or more counts. The chain combines TRBV12-3 or TRBV12-4 with TRBJ1-1; the D gene is possibly TRBD1 (5 bases). The CDR3 sequence is 13 residues long. Trimming stripped 6 bases from V and 8 bases from J, with 16 bases between. The CDR3 nucleotides read TGTGCCAGCAGAGGGACCATTGTCCGAGAAGCTTTCTTT. Translation: CASRGTIVREAFF.